This entry lists 18 T cell receptor beta chains sequenced from one sample in a study of tumor and adjacent non-tumor tissue in lung cancer. The library came from three nested PCR rounds adapted from ARM-PCR protocols. Each CDR3 protein gets one entry after TCRdb re-called the multiplex PCR reads with MiXCR. The repertoire has around 120,000 distinct CDR3 sequences, about 66% of them found once; the top ten carry 9.5% to 15%. The template was RNA from unsorted bulk tissue. Sequences were obtained from lung tumor tissue. The receptors here all came from a man younger than 40 with non-small cell lung cancer.

Notes on this clonotype: One end of the junction varies from germline; a read error may be responsible. The V and J genes are TRBV20-1 and TRBJ2-3; 14 bases match TRBD2. Germline values: CDR1 DFQATT, CDR2 SNEGSKA (reference sequence). The CDR3 extends over 17 amino acids. The CDR3 nucleotides read TGCTGTGCTAAGGGACTAGCGGGGGCCGCTAGCACAGATACGCAGTATTTT. Translated: CCAKGLAGAASTDTQYF.

In its sample, this clonotype was seen many times. The chain uses TRBV20-1 and TRBJ1-4; no firm D call. Germline values: CDR1 DFQATT, CDR2 SNEGSKA (reference sequence). The V end lost 0 bases, the J end lost 11 bases, and 10 bases lay between the germline ends. CDR3 length: 12 amino acids. The CDR3 reads CSARDAGTKLFF. The CDR3 DNA follows: TGCAGTGCTAGAGATGCGGGCACGAAACTGTTTTTT.

The count of this clonotype is one. The junction does not match germline at one end; this may be a read error. The chain is built from TRBV29-1 and TRBJ1-1; 8 nucleotides match TRBD1. The CDR3 runs to 13 residues. Germline CDR1 SQVTM, CDR2 ANQGSEA. The DNA of the CDR3 is TGCAGCGTCGAAGACAGGGGTAGAGGTAAAGCTTTCTTT. Residues: CSVEDRGRGKAFF.

This clonotype was seen more than once but under ten times. A much larger clone differs from this one at a single base, so this may be a read error. The chain links TRBV29-1 to TRBJ2-1, with D unresolved. V was shortened by 6 bases and J by 3 bases, with 9 bases between the two germline ends. Looked up from germline, CDR1 is SQVTM and CDR2 is ANQGSEA. The CDR3 sequence is 12 residues long. The CDR3 nucleotides are TGCAGCGTCCGAGGTCGCTACAATGAGCAGTTCTTC. Its protein is CSVRGRYNEQFF.

This clonotype was counted at least ten times. The rearrangement joins TRBV10-3 to TRBJ2-1, with 8 bases matching TRBD2. This CDR3 is built from 12 residues. CDR1 is ENHRY, CDR2 SYGVKD, per germline. The V gene end was trimmed by 2 bases and the J gene end by 13 bases; junction bases not matched to a gene: 4. CDR3 region: CAISEMSGRQFF. The CDR3 DNA sequence: TGTGCCATCAGTGAGATGAGCGGGAGACAGTTCTTC.

As for this clonotype: Sequence at one end of the junction differs from germline and may be a read error. The chain couples TRBV5-6 to TRBJ2-7; no firm D call. The CDR3 covers 13 residues. From germline, CDR1 is SGHDT and CDR2 YYEEEE. The CDR3 DNA follows: TGTACCAGCAGCTCTATATACCCCCTCGAGCAGTACTTC. Its translation is CTSSSIYPLEQYF.

This chain joins TRBV25-1 and TRBJ1-1; D not resolved. Germline CDR1 reads MGHDK; CDR2 reads SYGVNS. This CDR3 contains 11 residues. Between the trimmed V and J ends, which lost 3 bases and 8 bases, there was a span of 7 bases. The CDR3 nucleotides are TGTGCCAGCAGTGACCGCAAAGAAGCTTTCTTT. Amino acids: CASSDRKEAFF.

About this clonotype: At one end, the junction sequence differs from germline, possibly due to a read error. J is TRBJ1-1 and V is TRBV11-3; D unresolved. Per the germline V gene, CDR1 is SGHNT and CDR2 is YENEEA. The CDR3 consists of 15 residues. CDR3 sequence (DNA): TGTGCCAGCAGTTTAGGGTCAGTATTGAACACTGAAGCTTTCTTT. This codes for CASSLGSVLNTEAFF.

Regarding this clonotype: This may be a read error, as it is one base from a much larger clone. V usage is TRBV6-2 or TRBV6-3 and J usage is TRBJ1-4; D unresolved. Deletions cut 11 bases from V and 8 bases from J, with 6 bases between. Germline lookup yields CDR1 MNHEY and CDR2 SVGEGT. CDR3 length: 9 residues. DNA of the CDR3: TGTGCCTATCGAGAAAAACTGTTTTTT. It yields the protein CAYREKLFF.

In the case of this clonotype: At one end, the junction sequence differs from germline, possibly due to a read error. The chain joins TRBV10-3 to TRBJ1-5, with D tentatively TRBD1 (5 bases). Germline CDR1 is ENHRY and CDR2 is SYGVKD. This CDR3 is 15 amino acids long. This CDR3 reads CAITQDTISNQHQHF. The CDR3 DNA reads TGTGCCATCACCCAGGACACGATTAGCAATCAGCACCAGCATTTT.

The V gene is TRBV5-1, the J gene TRBJ2-7; D is perhaps TRBD1 (6 bases). CDR1 is SGHRS and CDR2 is YFSETQ in the germline V gene. V shed 4 bases and J shed 1 base, with 18 bases lying between them. The CDR3 is 16 residues long. The CDR3 protein is CASSDEPGTRSYEQYF. CDR3 bases: TGCGCCAGCAGCGATGAACCCGGGACAAGATCCTACGAGCAGTACTTC.

The gene calls are TRBV4-1 and TRBJ2-1; 7 bases fit TRBD2. The CDR3 is made up of 17 amino acids. V lost 0 bases and J lost 3; bases outside the gene matches: 8. Germline CDR1 and CDR2: MGHRA and YSYEKL. The CDR3 DNA reads TGCGCCAGCAGCCAAGATCCTAGGTGGGGGGGCTACAATGAGCAGTTCTTC. Amino acid sequence: CASSQDPRWGGYNEQFF.

Details on this clonotype: Possible read error: a much larger clone is one base away. This chain uses TRBV29-1 with TRBJ2-2; a possible D gene is TRBD2 (6 bases). This CDR3 has 13 amino acids. The V gene's germline CDR1 is SQVTM and CDR2 ANQGSEA. The germline V and J ends were trimmed by 7 bases and 0 bases, with 9 bases remaining between them. The CDR3 region is CSAGGSNTGELFF. As DNA, the CDR3 is TGCAGCGCTGGGGGGTCGAACACCGGGGAGCTGTTTTTT.

This clonotype appeared once. Since a much larger clone is just one base distant, this may be a read error. The chain has TRBV12-3 or TRBV12-4 and TRBJ2-3, with D possibly being TRBD2 (6 bases). Trimming cost V 7 bases and J 6 bases, with 14 bases left between them. This CDR3 has 13 residues. The CDR3 bases are TGTGCCAGCACACTAACGGGGGTGGATACGCAGTATTTT. It encodes CASTLTGVDTQYF.

This clonotype occurred once. Possible read error: a much larger clone is one base away. The chain employs TRBV12-3 or TRBV12-4 and TRBJ2-7; D gene unclear. The CDR3 totals 14 residues. The CDR3 here is CASSFGLWNYEHYF. Written as DNA, the CDR3 is TGTGCCAGCAGTTTTGGGTTGTGGAACTACGAGCATTACTTC.

The gene calls are TRBV11-3 and TRBJ2-5, with TRBD1 identical over 10 bases. The CDR3 covers 13 residues. Looked up from germline, CDR1 is SGHNT and CDR2 is YENEEA. Unmatched junction bases numbered 2, after V lost 4 bases and J lost 6 bases. The CDR3 sequence is CASSSGQGQTQYF. CDR3 coding DNA: TGTGCCAGCAGCTCGGGACAGGGGCAGACCCAGTACTTC. Drawing the rest from reference TRBV11-3 and TRBJ2-5, the complete variable domain is EAGVVQSPRYKIIEKKQPVAFWCNPISGHNTLYWYLQNLGQGPELLIRYENEEAVDDSQLPKDRFSAERLKGVDSTLKIQPAELGDSAVYLCASSSGQGQTQYFGPGTRLLVL.

Note on this clonotype: With a much larger clone just one base away, this may be a read error. The V call is TRBV12-2, the J call TRBJ2-1; TRBD2 is the table's D call and was not checked against the DNA. TRBV12-2 is deemed a pseudogene. The CDR3 is 16 amino acids. This CDR3 is CASRPRASGRYSEQFF. CDR3 coding DNA: TGTGCAAGTCGCCCTCGAGCTAGCGGGCGATACAGTGAGCAGTTCTTC.

This clonotype appeared a single time. The chain combines TRBV11-2 with TRBJ2-1; 8 bases are shared with TRBD2. CDR1 and CDR2 (germline): SGHAT, FQNNGV. The V and J ends lost 6 bases and 8 bases, in that order; junction bases with no gene match: 12. CDR3 length: 15 amino acids. Here the CDR3 DNA reads TGTGCCAGCAGTCTAATCATAGCGGGGATTGATGAGCAGTTCTTC. It codes for CASSLIIAGIDEQFF.